These 22 T cell receptor beta chains share one sample of origin, sequenced in a study of blood T cell repertoires in COVID-19 (dated by TCRdb to 2020 to 2021). Libraries were built with the immunoSEQ multiplex PCR assay. Here the immuneACCESS table is served through TCRdb, limited to in-frame sequences with V and J called. Missing clones are a known gap in these copies; in checked studies unresolved V genes cover under half, and the rest lacks a known reason. The sample table records 300,000 to 400,000 clones; roughly 90% of these occur just once. The ten largest clones take up approximately 3% of the sample. Sequencing was done on a sample of peripheral blood. The receptors stem from a woman aged 25 to 39 with COVID-19, enrolled during active disease.

V usage is TRBV6-2 or TRBV6-3 and J usage is TRBJ1-1, with D uncertain. This CDR3 contains 16 residues. Trimming stripped 4 bases from V and 5 bases from J, with 20 bases between. Germline V gene sequence: CDR1 MNHEY, CDR2 SVGEGT. Here the CDR3 DNA reads TGTGCCAGCAGTTTCTTCGCGGGTCAGCGTTTGACTGAAGCTTTCTTT. Amino acids: CASSFFAGQRLTEAFF.

V is TRBV3-1 (or the pseudogene TRBV3-2) and J is TRBJ2-3; perhaps TRBD1 as D (5 bases). Germline-derived CDR1 and CDR2 are LGHDT and YNNKEL (reference sequence). The ends were cut back, 1 base at V and 3 bases at J, with 17 bases in the middle. The CDR3 totals 17 residues. The CDR3 sequence: CASSQGADPRATDTQYF. The CDR3 DNA follows: TGTGCCAGCAGCCAAGGAGCTGACCCCAGGGCAACAGATACGCAGTATTTT.

V usage is TRBV6-6 and J usage is TRBJ1-3; D might be TRBD1 (6 bases). V was shortened by 5 bases and J by 0 bases, with 20 bases between the two germline ends. The CDR3 is 18 amino acids. Germline V gene lookup returns CDR1 MNHNY and CDR2 SVGAGI (reference sequence). The CDR3 DNA is TGTGCCAGCAGTCCTTGGGGGCAGGGCCCGAACTCTGGAAACACCATATATTTT. The encoded protein is CASSPWGQGPNSGNTIYF.

CDR3 residues: CASSIGDIFGYTF. The CDR3 DNA follows: TGTGCCAGTAGTATAGGGGACATCTTTGGCTACACCTTC. The V and J genes are TRBV19 and TRBJ1-2; D might be TRBD1 (6 bases). Trimming pared 1 base from V and 7 bases from J, leaving 10 bases between. The CDR3 extends over 13 amino acids. CDR1 and CDR2 from the germline V gene are LNHDA and SQIVND (reference sequence). Full variable domain (rest looked up from reference TRBV19 and TRBJ1-2): DGGITQSPKYLFRKEGQNVTLSCEQNLNHDAMYWYRQDPGQGLRLIYYSQIVNDFQKGDIAEGYSVSREKKESFPLTVTSAQKNPTAFYLCASSIGDIFGYTFGSGTRLTVV.

This chain links TRBV7-2 with TRBJ1-6, with D perhaps TRBD1 (6 bases). The CDR3 contains 15 residues. Trimming took 5 bases from V and 6 from J, leaving 14 bases between them. Per germline, CDR1 SGHTA and CDR2 FQGNSA. CDR3 in amino acids: CASSQRQEGNSPLHF. CDR3 nucleotides: TGTGCCAGCAGCCAACGACAGGAAGGTAATTCACCCCTCCACTTT.

The V gene is TRBV27, the J gene TRBJ2-1, with TRBD2 as a possible D gene (6 bases). CDR3 length equals 13 residues. Germline V gene sequence: CDR1 MNHEY, CDR2 SMNVEV (reference sequence). V was clipped by 2 bases and J by 11 bases, with 13 bases between them. As DNA, the CDR3 is TGTGCCAGCAGTTTACATTTGGGGGGAAAGCAGTTCTTC. It translates to CASSLHLGGKQFF.

This clone was counted a single time. The V gene is TRBV10-3, the J gene TRBJ2-7; TRBD2 matches 7 bases. V lost 10 bases and J lost 7; bases outside the gene matches: 13. Looked up from germline, CDR1 is ENHRY and CDR2 is SYGVKD. The CDR3 totals 13 residues. CDR3 DNA: TGTGCCAACGGGAGCGGGGACCGAAGGGAGCAGTACTTC. This gives the protein CANGSGDRREQYF.

This clone occurred once. The rearrangement uses TRBV7-9 and TRBJ2-3; 11 nucleotides match TRBD2. V dropped 2 bases and J dropped 0; count of bases not matched to a gene: 7. Germline assignment: CDR1 SEHNR and CDR2 FQNEAQ (reference sequence). The CDR3 length is 18 residues. The CDR3 DNA sequence: TGTGCCAGCAGCTTACCTAGCGGGGGGAGGTCTAGCACAGATACGCAGTATTTT. Encoded protein: CASSLPSGGRSSTDTQYF.

The V call is TRBV9, the J call TRBJ2-1, with 12 bases fitting TRBD2. CDR3 length: 19 residues. V trimming: 3 bases; J trimming: 1 base; junction bases outside the gene matches: 11. Germline V CDR1 and CDR2: SGDLS, YYNGEE. The CDR3 spells CASSAQLAGGPISYNEQFF. The CDR3 nucleotides are TGTGCCAGCAGCGCCCAACTAGCGGGGGGCCCCATTTCCTACAATGAGCAGTTCTTC. Full variable domain (rest looked up from reference TRBV9 and TRBJ2-1): DSGVTQTPKHLITATGQRVTLRCSPRSGDLSVYWYQQSLDQGLQFLIQYYNGEERAKGNILERFSAQQFPDLHSELNLSSLELGDSALYFCASSAQLAGGPISYNEQFFGPGTRLTVL.

The V and J genes are TRBV5-5 and TRBJ2-7, with 7 bases lining up with TRBD2. CDR3 length: 14 residues. V was pared by 0 bases and J by 3 bases, with 3 bases of the junction left unmatched. In germline, CDR1 is SGHKS, CDR2 YYEKEE (reference sequence). The CDR3 DNA reads TGTGCCAGCAGCTTGGGCTGGGAGGGCTACGAGCAGTACGTC. Translated: CASSLGWEGYEQYV.

This rearrangement joins TRBV9 to TRBJ2-2, with 11 positions matching TRBD2. This CDR3 has 15 amino acids. CDR1 is SGDLS, CDR2 YYNGEE, per germline. Unmatched junction bases numbered 5, after V lost 6 bases and J lost 4 bases. The DNA of the CDR3 is TGTGCCAGCACTACTAGCGGGAGTTCCACCGGGGAGCTGTTTTTT. It is translated as CASTTSGSSTGELFF.

The chain combines TRBV12-3 or TRBV12-4 with TRBJ1-1, with unresolved D. Trimming stripped 1 base from V and 7 bases from J, with 4 bases between. The CDR3 sequence is 11 residues long. CDR3 nucleotide sequence: TGTGCCAGCAGTTTAGTCAGTGAAGCTTTCTTT. Amino acid sequence: CASSLVSEAFF.

J is TRBJ2-5 and V is TRBV28; 7 nucleotides agree with TRBD1. CDR3 length equals 15 residues. V trimming: 5 bases; J trimming: 3 bases; junction bases outside the gene matches: 9. CDR1 and CDR2 (germline): MDHEN, SYDVKM. The CDR3 is CASSQLTGTKETQYF. CDR3 in DNA: TGTGCCAGCAGTCAGTTGACAGGGACAAAAGAGACCCAGTACTTC.

This clone was counted once. The chain uses TRBV28 and TRBJ1-2; 7 positions match TRBD1. The CDR3 spans 12 residues. Looked up from germline, CDR1 is MDHEN and CDR2 is SYDVKM. Losses at the gene ends were 8 bases for V and 12 bases for J; bases not matched to a gene: 12. CDR3 DNA sequence: TGTGCCAGCTCTCAGGGGACAGAATCCGACACCTTC. The encoded protein is CASSQGTESDTF.

The DNA for the CDR3 is TGTGCCACCAGTGAGCCAAGGGACGGGAGACAAGAGACCCAGTACTTC. It specifies CATSEPRDGRQETQYF. V usage is TRBV24-1 and J usage is TRBJ2-5; TRBD2 might be the D (6 bases). With 4 bases removed from V and 2 bases from J, the gap between germline ends came to 16 bases. The CDR3 runs 16 residues. Per germline, CDR1 KGHDR and CDR2 SFDVKD.

This chain uses TRBV7-2 with TRBJ1-1, with D maybe TRBD1 (6 bases). Germline V gene lookup returns CDR1 SGHTA and CDR2 FQGNSA. The CDR3 consists of 15 residues. Trimming cost V 4 bases and J 3 bases, with 15 bases left between them. CDR3 coding DNA: TGTGCCAGCAGCTCGGCCTGGGACATCTACACTGAAGCTTTCTTT. This gives the protein CASSSAWDIYTEAFF. Variable domain in full (rest from reference TRBV7-2 and TRBJ1-1): GAGVSQSPSNKVTEKGKDVELRCDPISGHTALYWYRQSLGQGLEFLIYFQGNSAPDKSGLPSDRFSAERTGGSVSTLTIQRTQQEDSAVYLCASSSAWDIYTEAFFGQGTRLTVV.

The V call is TRBV19, the J call TRBJ1-3; the D is unclear. CDR3 length: 15 amino acids. The germline V gene encodes CDR1 LNHDA and CDR2 SQIVND (reference sequence). V was pared by 5 bases and J by 8 bases, with 19 bases between. Written as DNA, the CDR3 is TGTGCCAGTAGTCGGCCCTTCGGAGTCGAAGACACCATATATTTT. Its translation: CASSRPFGVEDTIYF.

The J gene is TRBJ1-2, the V gene TRBV30; a weak D match, TRBD1 (5 bases). CDR1 is GTSNPN, CDR2 SVGIG, per germline (reference sequence). V was trimmed by 0 bases and J by 1 base, leaving 9 bases between them. CDR3 length: 14 amino acids. The CDR3 DNA follows: TGTGCCTGGAGTGTGGGGGGACGTAACTATGGCTACACCTTC. It codes for CAWSVGGRNYGYTF. The full variable domain, rest sourced from reference TRBV30 and TRBJ1-2, is SQTIHQWPATLVQPVGSPLSLECTVEGTSNPNLYWYRQAAGRGLQLLFYSVGIGQISSEVPQNLSASRPQDRQFILSSKKLLLSDSGFYLCAWSVGGRNYGYTFGSGTRLTVV.

CDR3 in amino acids: CASSSSGANEKLFF. In DNA, the CDR3 is TGTGCCAGCAGCTCCTCGGGGGCTAATGAAAAACTGTTTTTT. The rearrangement links TRBV28 to TRBJ1-4; TRBD1 might be the D (5 bases). V gave up 6 bases and J gave up 3 bases, with 11 bases separating them. The CDR3 totals 14 residues. The germline gives CDR1 MDHEN, CDR2 SYDVKM.

V usage is TRBV18 and J usage is TRBJ2-5, with 12 bases that match TRBD1. Per the germline V gene, CDR1 is KGHSH and CDR2 is LQKENI. J was trimmed by 5 bases and V by 3 bases; bases with no gene match: 4. This CDR3 comprises 15 residues. CDR3 coding DNA: TGTGCCAGCTCACCCGGGACAGGGGGCAGGGAGACCCAGTACTTC. Translating gives CASSPGTGGRETQYF.

This clone was detected only once. The chain joins TRBV6-5 to TRBJ1-5, with D maybe TRBD1 (6 bases). V was shortened by 6 bases and J by 4 bases, with 16 bases between the two germline ends. The CDR3 length is 15 residues. Germline V gene sequence: CDR1 MNHEY, CDR2 SVGAGI. Here the CDR3 reads CASRAGQSVNQPQHF. The CDR3 DNA sequence: TGTGCCAGCAGGGCCGGACAGTCCGTTAATCAGCCCCAGCATTTT.

The chain has TRBV6-2 or TRBV6-3 and TRBJ1-5; maybe TRBD1 (5 bases). The CDR3 consists of 19 residues. Germline CDR1 is MNHEY and CDR2 is SVGEGT. V gave up 0 bases and J gave up 0 bases, with 18 bases separating them. The CDR3 DNA is TGTGCCAGCAGTTACTCGAATGACAGCCGACATAATAGCAATCAGCCCCAGCATTTT. This sequence encodes CASSYSNDSRHNSNQPQHF.